This T cell receptor beta chain was profiled in a study of OX40 agonist ivuxolimab in advanced cancers. General study results and limits: Fewer expanded clones were found on average in CD4+ than in CD8+ T cells.

About this clone itself: Its antigen is unidentified.

The V and J ends lost 2 bases and 5 bases respectively, with 17 bases between them. CDR1 and CDR2 from the germline V gene are SGDLS and YYNGEE. CDR3 length: 16 amino acids. TCRdb's copy holds only in-frame clones and misses some; the assay was immunoSEQ multiplex PCR. This table has more than 9,000 clones, about 82% appearing once. This clonotype originated in an adult with an advanced solid tumor such as melanoma, head and neck, liver or kidney cancer. Sequenced material: CD4+ or CD8+ T cells sorted from blood, taken in a trial of the OX40 agonist ivuxolimab. This chain links TRBV9 with TRBJ2-1, with D tentatively TRBD1 or TRBD2 (5 bases each). This chain's CDR3 is CASSVFEGQPDNEQFF. The DNA of the CDR3 is TGTGCCAGCAGCGTTTTCGAGGGGCAACCTGACAATGAGCAGTTCTTC.